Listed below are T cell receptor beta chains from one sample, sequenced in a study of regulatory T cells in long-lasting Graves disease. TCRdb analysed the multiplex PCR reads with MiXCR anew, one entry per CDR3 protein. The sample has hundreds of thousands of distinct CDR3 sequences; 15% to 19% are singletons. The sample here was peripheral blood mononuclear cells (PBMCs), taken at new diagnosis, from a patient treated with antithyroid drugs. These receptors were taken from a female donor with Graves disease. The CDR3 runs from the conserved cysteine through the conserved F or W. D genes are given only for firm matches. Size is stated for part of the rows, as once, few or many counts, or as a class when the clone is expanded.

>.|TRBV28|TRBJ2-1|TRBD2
TGTGCCAGCACGGGGTCAGCGGGAGGGGGTGAGCAGTTCTTC
CASTGSAGGGEQFF
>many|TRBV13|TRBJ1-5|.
TGTGCCAGCAGCTTGGGGAAAGGGAATCAGCCCCAGCATTTT
CASSLGKGNQPQHF
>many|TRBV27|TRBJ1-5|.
TGTGCCAGCAGTTTAGGGGGCATGGGTCAGCCCCAGCATTTT
CASSLGGMGQPQHF
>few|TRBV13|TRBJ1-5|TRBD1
TGTGCCAGCAGCCTCGCCCCTCCTGACACTCGGGACAGGGGAGATTCGGGTTATCAGCCCCAGCATTTT
CASSLAPPDTRDRGDSGYQPQHF
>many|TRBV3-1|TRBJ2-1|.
TGTGCCAGCAGCCAAGCGAGGGGTCGAAAGTTCTTC
CASSQARGRKFF
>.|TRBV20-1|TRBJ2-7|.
TGCAGTGCTACACGGGCTTACAGCTCCTACGAGCAGTACTTC
CSATRAYSSYEQYF
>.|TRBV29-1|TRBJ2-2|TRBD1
TGCAGCGTCGAAGGGCAGGGGGTTTTCACCGGGGAGCTGTTTTTT
CSVEGQGVFTGELFF
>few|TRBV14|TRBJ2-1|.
TGTGCCAGCAGTCCCAGGAGGGTAGAGAATCCCAGTGAGCAGTTCTTC
CASSPRRVENPSEQFF
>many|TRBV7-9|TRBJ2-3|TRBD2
TGTGCCAGCAGCCCGGGACTAGCGGACACAGATACGCAGTATTTT
CASSPGLADTDTQYF
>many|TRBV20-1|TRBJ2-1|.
TGCAGTGCTTGGACCCCCGAGGCTCTAAACAATGAGCAGTTCTTC
CSAWTPEALNNEQFF
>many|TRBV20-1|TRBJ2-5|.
TGCAGTGCTCACCCGGTCCTCCCGGATCGGGAGACCCAGTACTTC
CSAHPVLPDRETQYF
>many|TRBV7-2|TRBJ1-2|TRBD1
TGTGCCAGCAGCTTAGACAGGGGGGAAGCCTACACCTTC
CASSLDRGEAYTF
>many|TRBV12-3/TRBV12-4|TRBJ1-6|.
TGTGCCAGCAGCGGGACACATAATTCACCCCTCCACTTT
CASSGTHNSPLHF
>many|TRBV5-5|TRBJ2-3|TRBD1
TGTGCCAGCAGTGTGGGACAGGGCATCACAGATACGCAGTATTTT
CASSVGQGITDTQYF
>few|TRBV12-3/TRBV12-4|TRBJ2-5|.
TGTGCCAGCAGTTTTACGGGGCAAGAGACCCAGTACTTC
CASSFTGQETQYF
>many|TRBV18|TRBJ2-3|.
TGTGCCAGCTCTAAACCGGTAGATACGCAGTATTTT
CASSKPVDTQYF
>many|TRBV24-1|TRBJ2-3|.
TGTGCCACCAGTGACCCGCGGCCCCACGCCCCAGATACGCAGTATTTT
CATSDPRPHAPDTQYF
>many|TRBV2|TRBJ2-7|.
TGTGCCAGCAGTGGGGTTGACAGTATTACCTACGAGCAGTACTTC
CASSGVDSITYEQYF
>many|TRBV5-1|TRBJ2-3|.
TGCGCCAGCACCCCGGCCCAAAACAGGGGCACAGATACGCAGTATTTT
CASTPAQNRGTDTQYF
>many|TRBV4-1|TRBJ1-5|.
TGCGCCAGCAGCCAAGGACCGATCAATCAGCCCCAGCATTTT
CASSQGPINQPQHF
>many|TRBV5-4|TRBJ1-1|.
TGTGCCAGCAGCTTACAGGGTTCCTTGAACACTGAAGCTTTCTTT
CASSLQGSLNTEAFF
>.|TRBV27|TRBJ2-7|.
TGTGCCAGCAGGTCGGGACTTAGCTCCTACGAGCAGTACTTC
CASRSGLSSYEQYF
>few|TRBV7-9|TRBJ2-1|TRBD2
TGTGCCAGCAGCTTACGACAGGGACTAGCGGGAGGGGATGAGCAGTTCTTC
CASSLRQGLAGGDEQFF
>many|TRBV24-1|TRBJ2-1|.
TGTGCCACCAGTGATCCGGGAGTTACCTACAATGAGCAGTTCTTC
CATSDPGVTYNEQFF
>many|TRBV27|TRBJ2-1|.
TGTGCCAGCAGTCCGGGACTGAGTTTAGATGAGCAGTTCTTC
CASSPGLSLDEQFF
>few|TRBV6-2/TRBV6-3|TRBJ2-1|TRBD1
TGTGCCAGCAGTTACACCCGGGACAGTTACAATAAGCAGTTCTTC
CASSYTRDSYNKQFF
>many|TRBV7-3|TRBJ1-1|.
TGTGCCAGCAGCTCGCGGGGGTACACTGAAGCTTTCTTT
CASSSRGYTEAFF
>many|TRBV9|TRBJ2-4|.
TGTGCCAGCAGCGTAGACCCGGGGGCGTCTGGAAACATTCAGTACTTC
CASSVDPGASGNIQYF
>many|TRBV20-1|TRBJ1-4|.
TGCAGTGCACTTATAGGGACTAATGAAAAACTGTTTTTT
CSALIGTNEKLFF
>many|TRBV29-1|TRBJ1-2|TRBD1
TGCAGCGTTGGAGAGGGACAGAACTATGGCTACACCTTC
CSVGEGQNYGYTF
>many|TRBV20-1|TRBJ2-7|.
TGCAGTGCCGTTTCCCGGGCTAGCGACCTCTACGAGCAGTACTTC
CSAVSRASDLYEQYF
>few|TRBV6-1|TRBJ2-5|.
TGTGCCAGCAGTGACAGTGGTACGAGGGGTTACCAAGAGACCCAGTACTTC
CASSDSGTRGYQETQYF
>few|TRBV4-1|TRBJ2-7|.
TGCGCCAGCAGCCGCCCCATGGCGGGACAGATCATCTACGAGCAGTACTTC
CASSRPMAGQIIYEQYF
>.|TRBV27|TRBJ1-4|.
TGTGCCAGCAGTCTAGGTCCTTTTAGTGAAAAACTGTTTTTT
CASSLGPFSEKLFF
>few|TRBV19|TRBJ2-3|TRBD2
TGTGCCAGTAGTATAGGGCCCCTAGGCGGGAGGGGCACAGATACGCAGTATTTT
CASSIGPLGGRGTDTQYF
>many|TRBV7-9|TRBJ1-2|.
TGTGCCAGCAGCTTTAGCGGAAACTATGGCTACACCTTC
CASSFSGNYGYTF
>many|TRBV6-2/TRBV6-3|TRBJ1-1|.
TGTGCCAGCAGTTATCTCGGCCAGGGGATGAACACTGAAGCTTTCTTT
CASSYLGQGMNTEAFF
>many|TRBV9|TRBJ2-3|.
TGTGCCAGCAGCGCCCCGCTGGTCCTCAGCACAGATACGCAGTATTTT
CASSAPLVLSTDTQYF
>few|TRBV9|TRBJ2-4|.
TGTGCCAGCAGCCCAACCGGGGGCAGGGACATTCAGTACTTC
CASSPTGGRDIQYF
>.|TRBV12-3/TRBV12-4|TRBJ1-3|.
TGTGCCAGCACCGACCCCATACACCAGGGGTCTGGAAACACCATATATTTT
CASTDPIHQGSGNTIYF